This T cell receptor (beta chain) was recovered during a study of T cell changes during pregnancy in multiple sclerosis. Germline CDR1 reads SNHLY; CDR2 reads FYNNEI. V was clipped by 9 bases and J by 4 bases; unmatched bases: 6. The CDR3 totals 13 residues. This table comes from immunoSEQ multiplex PCR, and its TCRdb copy is limited to in-frame clones, with some not included. The sample has tens of thousands of clones, 75% to 95% seen once. The TCR sequence derives from a female donor with multiple sclerosis, enrolled in a pregnancy study. The source was CD8+ T cells from peripheral blood mononuclear cells, collected in the second trimester of pregnancy. The chain couples TRBV2 to TRBJ2-1; 7 bases map to TRBD1. CDR3 DNA: TGTGCCAGGCAGGGACAGAATTACAATGAGCAGTTCTTC. It translates to CARQGQNYNEQFF. Complete variable domain (other parts from reference TRBV2 and TRBJ2-1): EPEVTQTPSHQVTQMGQEVILRCVPISNHLYFYWYRQILGQKVEFLVSFYNNEISEKSEIFDDQFSVERPDGSNFTLKIRSTKLEDSAMYFCARQGQNYNEQFFGPGTRLTVL.